The 23 T cell receptor beta chains listed next were all sequenced from one sample in a study of T cells in women clearing cervical HPV infection. Some clones are missing from TCRdb's copy, which holds only in-frame ones; the method was immunoSEQ multiplex PCR. Its clone listing holds about 23,000 clones. Specimen: blood buffy coat. These receptors were obtained from a woman aged 18 to 69 with a cervical HPV16 infection that either progressed to CIN3+ or cleared (not recorded which).

Concerning this clone itself: Coverage ceases 3 residues before the CDR3 finishes, and the germline J gene fills in the end. The rearrangement joins TRBV5-6 to TRBJ1-2; D not resolved. V dropped 1 base and J dropped 6 bases, with 13 bases sitting between them. The CDR3 is made up of 14 amino acids. Germline-derived CDR1 and CDR2 are SGHDT and YYEEEE. The sequenced part of the CDR3 DNA is TGTGCCAGCAGCTTGTTAGTTGCCGTGGATGGC. Protein: CASSLLVAVDG. The entire CDR3 protein is CASSLLVAVDGYTF. Full variable domain (remainder filled in from reference TRBV5-6 and TRBJ1-2): DAGVTQSPTHLIKTRGQQVTLRCSPKSGHDTVSWYQQALGQGPQFIFQYYEEEERQRGNFPDRFSGHQFPNYSSELNVNALLLGDSALYLCASSLLVAVDGYTFGSGTRLTVV.

Notes on this clone: The sequenced fragment ends 3 residues before the CDR3 boundary, so the rest is inferred from the germline J gene. The chain uses TRBV5-1 and TRBJ2-4, with D maybe TRBD1 (6 bases). This CDR3 region has 13 residues. The V gene's germline CDR1 is SGHRS and CDR2 YFSETQ. The CDR3 sequence: CASSSPTGFFQYF. The part of the CDR3 DNA that was read is TGCGCCAGCAGCTCTCCGACAGGTTTTTTT.

A word on this clone: From the germline J gene comes the end of the CDR3, since the read stops 3 residues before it. The chain recombines TRBV10-2 with TRBJ2-5, with D perhaps TRBD2 (5 bases). The V end was cut by 6 bases, the J end by 5 bases, with 16 bases between. The CDR3 covers 14 residues. Germline assignment: CDR1 WSHSY and CDR2 SAAADI. The CDR3: CASRSIGSGETQYF. The covered CDR3 bases are TGCGCCAGCAGATCCATCGGTTCGGGGGAGACC.

Concerning this clone: With the read ending 3 residues before the CDR3 end, the germline J gene is used to fill in that end. V usage is TRBV6-4 and J usage is TRBJ2-7; TRBD1 aligns across 7 bases. The germline gives CDR1 MRHNA, CDR2 SNTAGT. J lost 2 bases, V lost 3 bases, and 10 bases had no gene match. The CDR3 extends over 16 amino acids. The DNA read from the CDR3 is TGTGCCAGCAGTGAGGTGGCAGGGGGTACTACCTACGAG. Protein: CASSEVAGGTTYE. The complete CDR3 protein is CASSEVAGGTTYEQYF.

Remarks on this clone: The read gets to within 3 residues of the CDR3 end, and the germline J gene fills in the rest. The chain employs TRBV20-1 and TRBJ2-3, with 8 bases matching TRBD2. This CDR3 is built from 14 residues. Germline V gene lookup returns CDR1 DFQATT and CDR2 SNEGSKA (reference sequence). Germline trimming cut 3 bases from V and 5 bases from J; bases unmatched to any gene: 7. CDR3: CSASGGAVGDTQYF. CDR3 DNA (partial): TGCAGTGCTAGCGGGGGGGCCGTTGGAGATACG.

For this clone: The read gets to within 3 residues of the CDR3 end, and the germline J gene fills in the rest. This chain links TRBV28 with TRBJ2-1; 12 bases are a match to TRBD2. Germline V gene lookup returns CDR1 MDHEN and CDR2 SYDVKM. Germline trimming cut 10 bases from V and 1 base from J; bases unmatched to any gene: 5. This CDR3 is built from 15 residues. This chain's CDR3 is CAISSGGASYNEQFF. CDR3 DNA (partial): TGTGCCATATCTAGCGGGGGGGCGTCCTACAATGAG. The full variable domain, completed using reference TRBV28 and TRBJ2-1, is DVKVTQSSRYLVKRTGEKVFLECVQDMDHENMFWYRQDPGLGLRLIYFSYDVKMKEKGDIPEGYSVSREKKERFSLILESASTNQTSMYLCAISSGGASYNEQFFGPGTRLTVL.

Comment on this clone: From the germline J gene comes the end of the CDR3, since the read stops 3 residues before it. The chain has TRBV29-1 and TRBJ1-1; tentative D call: TRBD1 (5 bases). CDR1 is SQVTM and CDR2 is ANQGSEA in the germline V gene. The length of the CDR3 is 10 residues. The CDR3 region is CSVYRFQAFF. CDR3 DNA (partial): TGCAGCGTGTACAGGTTCCAA.

Concerning this clone itself: The read ends 3 residues early relative to the CDR3; the germline J gene fills the gap. The V call is TRBV4-1, the J call TRBJ1-1, with a tentative D call TRBD1 (6 bases). This CDR3 is built from 16 residues. V shed 1 base and J shed 0 bases, with 12 bases lying between them. In germline, CDR1 is MGHRA, CDR2 YSYEKL. The CDR3 bases that were read are TGCGCCAGCAGCCAAGCACTACAGGGAATGAACACTGAA. The encoded protein is CASSQALQGMNTE. From start to end, the CDR3 is CASSQALQGMNTEAFF.

A word on this clone: This sample includes further DNA sequences coding for the same CDR3. The sequenced CDR3 bases are TGTGCCAGCAGCTTATACGGACTGACCTCTGGAAACACC. Amino acid sequence: CASSLYGLTSGNT. Given in full, the CDR3 is CASSLYGLTSGNTIYF. This sequence joins TRBV7-3 and TRBJ1-3, with no clear D. The CDR3 end lies 3 residues beyond the end of the read and is filled in from the germline J gene. The germline V gene has CDR1 SGHTA and CDR2 FQGTGA. The CDR3 contains 16 residues. Trimming took 2 bases from V and 0 from J, leaving 11 bases between them.

Concerning this clone: The read halts 3 residues ahead of the CDR3 end, with the missing end drawn from the germline J gene. The rearrangement uses TRBV13 and TRBJ2-1, with 10 bases that match TRBD1. With V trimmed by 6 bases and J by 4 bases, 6 bases remained unmatched. The CDR3 runs 15 residues. Germline CDR1 is PRHDT and CDR2 is FYEKMQ (reference sequence). The CDR3: CASRTEGQGYNEQFF. CDR3 DNA, as far as it was read: TGTGCCAGCAGAACCGAGGGACAGGGGTACAATGAG.

Remarks on this clone: The observed sequence ends 3 residues before the CDR3 terminus, with the missing tail filled in from the germline J gene. The chain has TRBV2 and TRBJ1-6; no firm D call. Trimming shortened V by 8 bases and J by 9 bases, and 14 bases separated the two germline ends. Germline loops: CDR1 SNHLY, CDR2 FYNNEI. The CDR3 loop spans 13 amino acids. The CDR3 is CASALGEVSPLHF. The sequenced part of the CDR3 DNA is TGTGCCAGCGCACTAGGAGAGGTTTCACCC.

A word on this clone: The DNA ends 3 residues before the CDR3 does, and the rest of the CDR3 is filled in from the germline J gene. The V call is TRBV11-3, the J call TRBJ2-5; D might be TRBD2 (6 bases). CDR1 is SGHNT, CDR2 YENEEA, per germline. The V and J ends lost 2 bases and 2 bases respectively, with 9 bases between them. This CDR3 comprises 14 residues. CDR3 region: CASSLLAGQETQYF. The CDR3 bases that were read are TGTGCCAGCAGCTTACTTGCGGGACAAGAGACC.

As for this clone: Read coverage stops 3 residues before the CDR3 terminus; the germline J gene supplies the remainder. V usage is TRBV9 and J usage is TRBJ2-3; 7 nucleotides align to TRBD1. There are 15 residues in the CDR3. Per the germline V gene, CDR1 is SGDLS and CDR2 is YYNGEE. J was trimmed by 4 bases and V by 3 bases; bases with no gene match: 8. The chain's CDR3 is CASSDQGVPSDTQYF. CDR3 DNA (partial): TGTGCCAGCAGCGATCAGGGGGTCCCCTCAGATACG. The full variable domain, rest sourced from reference TRBV9 and TRBJ2-3, is DSGVTQTPKHLITATGQRVTLRCSPRSGDLSVYWYQQSLDQGLQFLIQYYNGEERAKGNILERFSAQQFPDLHSELNLSSLELGDSALYFCASSDQGVPSDTQYFGPGTRLTVL.

Concerning this clone: The read stops 3 residues short of the end of the CDR3; the missing end is completed from the germline J gene. This chain joins TRBV19 and TRBJ2-3; tentatively, D is TRBD1 (6 bases). V gave up 2 bases and J gave up 6 bases, with 15 bases separating them. The CDR3 extends over 15 amino acids. Germline V gene data show CDR1 as LNHDA and CDR2 as SQIVND (reference sequence). The CDR3 region is CASSISQGVSDTQYF. The CDR3 bases that were read are TGTGCCAGTAGTATATCACAGGGTGTGTCGGATACG.

Concerning this clone itself: The read falls 3 residues short of the CDR3 end, and the missing part is taken from the germline J gene. V and J are TRBV2 and TRBJ2-7; TRBD1 is a possible D gene (6 bases). CDR3 size: 14 residues. CDR1 is SNHLY and CDR2 is FYNNEI in the germline V gene. Trimming stripped 9 bases from V and 2 bases from J, with 17 bases between. The CDR3 bases that were read are TGTGCCAGTCTACAGGGAAACCCCCCCTACGAG. Its protein product is CASLQGNPPYE. The complete CDR3 reads CASLQGNPPYEQYF.

CDR3 DNA (partial): TGTGCCAGCAGTTATCGGACAGAAACATATGGC. Its translation is CASSYRTETYG. The full CDR3 protein reads CASSYRTETYGYTF. The V and J genes are TRBV2 and TRBJ1-2; maybe TRBD1 (6 bases). The read terminates 3 residues ahead of where the CDR3 ends, so the germline J gene completes it. CDR3 size: 14 residues. CDR1 and CDR2 from the germline V gene are SNHLY and FYNNEI. Trimming left V 5 bases short and J 5 bases short, with 15 bases between.

The covered CDR3 bases are TGTGCCAGCAGCTTGCTAAACACTGAA. Encoded protein: CASSLLNTE. The whole CDR3 protein reads CASSLLNTEAFF. The rearrangement links TRBV5-4 to TRBJ1-1, with no clear D. Coverage ceases 3 residues before the CDR3 finishes, and the germline J gene fills in the end. CDR3 length equals 12 residues. The V end was cut by 1 base, the J end by 2 bases, with 3 bases between. Germline CDR1 SGHNT, CDR2 YYREEE (reference sequence). Full variable domain (remainder filled in from reference TRBV5-4 and TRBJ1-1): ETGVTQSPTHLIKTRGQQVTLRCSSQSGHNTVSWYQQALGQGPQFIFQYYREEENGRGNFPPRFSGLQFPNYSSELNVNALELDDSALYLCASSLLNTEAFFGQGTRLTVV.

In the case of this clone: The read halts 3 residues ahead of the CDR3 end, with the missing end drawn from the germline J gene. This chain links TRBV7-8 with TRBJ2-3; 9 bases map to TRBD2. The CDR3 consists of 16 residues. Germline trimming cut 0 bases from V and 4 bases from J; bases unmatched to any gene: 5. CDR1 and CDR2 from the germline V gene are SGHVS and FQNEAQ. The CDR3 sequence is CASSLAGGRASDTQYF. The covered CDR3 bases are TGTGCCAGCAGCTTAGCGGGCGGGAGGGCGTCAGATACG.

Of note for this clone: The observed sequence ends 3 residues before the CDR3 terminus, with the missing tail filled in from the germline J gene. The chain links TRBV19 to TRBJ2-1; D is perhaps TRBD1 (6 bases). CDR3 length equals 18 residues. Trimming took 8 bases from V and 4 from J, leaving 27 bases between them. The germline V gene has CDR1 LNHDA and CDR2 SQIVND (reference sequence). Incomplete CDR3 DNA: TGTGCCAGTCCCCCGAATGGGGCAGGGGCCCAATTATACAATGAG. Translated: CASPPNGAGAQLYNE. The complete CDR3 sequence is CASPPNGAGAQLYNEQFF.

A word on this clone: The read terminates 3 residues ahead of where the CDR3 ends, so the germline J gene completes it. The V gene is TRBV16, the J gene TRBJ2-1; 13 bases line up with TRBD2. Trimming took 1 base from V and 6 from J; bases not matched to a gene: 0. The CDR3 covers 15 residues. Germline V gene lookup returns CDR1 KGHSY and CDR2 FQNENV. The covered CDR3 bases are TGTGCCAGCAGCCAATGGACTAGCGGGAGCAATGAG. It is translated as CASSQWTSGSNE. Given in full, the CDR3 is CASSQWTSGSNEQFF.

Regarding this clone: The DNA ends 3 residues before the CDR3 does, and the rest of the CDR3 is filled in from the germline J gene. The V call is TRBV30, the J call TRBJ2-7; tentatively, D is TRBD1 (5 bases). The V end was cut by 8 bases, the J end by 3 bases, with 17 bases between. This CDR3 contains 13 residues. Germline V gives CDR1 GTSNPN, CDR2 SVGIG (reference sequence). The CDR3 loop reads CAGLRGGNYEQYF. The CDR3 DNA, read in part, is TGTGCCGGCCTAAGGGGTGGAAACTACGAG. Using reference TRBV30 and TRBJ2-7 for the parts outside the CDR3, the full variable domain is SQTIHQWPATLVQPVGSPLSLECTVEGTSNPNLYWYRQAAGRGLQLLFYSVGIGQISSEVPQNLSASRPQDRQFILSSKKLLLSDSGFYLCAGLRGGNYEQYFGPGTRLTVT.

Remarks on this clone: The CDR3 is cut off 3 residues early in the read; its end comes from the germline J gene. V and J are TRBV2 and TRBJ2-5, with TRBD1 as a possible D gene (5 bases). The CDR3 is made up of 13 amino acids. The ends were cut back, 5 bases at V and 1 base at J, with 8 bases in the middle. Germline V gives CDR1 SNHLY, CDR2 FYNNEI. The CDR3 sequence is CASSRQTQETQYF. The CDR3 bases that were read are TGTGCCAGCAGTAGACAGACCCAAGAGACC.

Regarding this clone: The read comes to an end 3 residues before the CDR3 does, leaving the germline J gene to fill in the end. The chain carries TRBV7-8 and TRBJ1-1; TRBD1 matches 7 bases. Unmatched junction bases numbered 10, after V lost 5 bases and J lost 4 bases. This CDR3 has 15 residues. Germline V gene sequence: CDR1 SGHVS, CDR2 FQNEAQ. The DNA read from the CDR3 is TGTGCCAGCAGCCCGGGGACAGCAGGGACCACTGAA. The encoded protein is CASSPGTAGTTE. The whole CDR3 is CASSPGTAGTTEAFF.